This T cell receptor (beta chain) came from a study of regulatory T cells in long-lasting Graves disease. The time point here: newly diagnosed GD, antithyroid drugs for less than 3 months. Generation of the TCR library employed RNA extracted from PBMCs. This clonotype turned up a few times. Researchers made TCR beta libraries by using iRepertoire HTBI primers and running Arm-PCR on CDR3 regions. TCRdb analysed the multiplex PCR reads with MiXCR anew, one entry per CDR3 protein. This sample has roughly 560,000 distinct CDR3 sequences, with about 12% found just once. These records were also assigned to another study, of T cells in Graves' hyperthyroidism and ophthalmopathy.

The sample in question was peripheral blood mononuclear cells (PBMCs), obtained at new diagnosis, from a patient treated with antithyroid drugs. The clonotype comes from a woman in her twenties or thirties with Graves disease.

The CDR3 spells CASRVEGAITDTQYF. In DNA form, the CDR3 reads TGTGCCAGCAGGGTGGAGGGGGCGATCACAGATACGCAGTATTTT. V is TRBV5-5 and J is TRBJ2-3, with a tentative D call TRBD1 (7 bases). The germline gives CDR1 SGHKS, CDR2 YYEKEE (reference sequence). CDR3 length: 15 amino acids. The V gene lost 5 bases and the J gene lost 2 bases, with 15 bases spanning the gap.